Below, 10 T cell receptor beta chains from the same sample are listed, as sequenced in a study of Graves' ophthalmopathy and Graves' hyperthyroidism. From RNA, the CDR3 regions of TCR beta chains were amplified and sequenced. The workflow started with a first-round RT-PCR run with HTBI primers and then moved on to a second-round multiplex PCR. In TCRdb, the multiplex PCR reads were re-called with MiXCR into one record per CDR3 protein. Of 260,000 or so distinct CDR3 sequences in the sample, 45% were seen once. The specimen was peripheral blood. The receptors were gathered from an adult man with Graves' ophthalmopathy.

This clonotype came up a few times. Germline and junction disagree at one end, which may indicate a read error. The chain recombines TRBV4-1 with TRBJ1-5; no firm D call. The CDR3 contains 14 residues. In germline, CDR1 is MGHRA, CDR2 YSYEKL. The CDR3 spells CASSHPGRNQPQHF. The CDR3 nucleotides are TGTGCCAGCAGCCACCCTGGGAGGAATCAGCCCCAGCATTTT.

This clonotype turned up a few times. CDR3 sequence reads: CASSLQGQGPSKLFF. The DNA of the CDR3 is TGTGCCAGCAGCCTCCAGGGACAGGGGCCCTCAAAACTGTTTTTT. The chain combines TRBV7-2 with TRBJ1-4; TRBD1 agrees at 10 bases. The CDR3 extends over 15 amino acids. The germline V gene encodes CDR1 SGHTA and CDR2 FQGNSA. Trimming took 5 bases from V and 10 from J; bases not matched to a gene: 10.

This chain links TRBV29-1 with TRBJ2-6; D is unresolved. Looked up from germline, CDR1 is SQVTM and CDR2 is ANQGSEA. CDR3 size: 13 residues. V was shortened by 3 bases and J by 4 bases, with 7 bases between the two germline ends. The CDR3 region has the DNA TGCAGCGTTGACGAGACAGGGGCCAACGTCCTGACTTTC. Translating it yields CSVDETGANVLTF.

The rearrangement links TRBV20-1 to TRBJ1-2; the match to TRBD1 covers 7 bases. V gave up 8 bases and J gave up 7 bases; unmatched junction bases: 7. The CDR3 consists of 11 residues. From germline, CDR1 is DFQATT and CDR2 SNEGSKA (reference sequence). CDR3 sequence reads: CSPRQGIGYTF. The CDR3 nucleotides read TGCAGTCCAAGACAGGGAATTGGCTACACCTTC.

The sample holds a few counts of this clonotype. The J gene is TRBJ2-7, the V gene TRBV20-1; tentative D call: TRBD2 (5 bases). The CDR3 is 13 residues long. From germline, CDR1 is DFQATT and CDR2 SNEGSKA (reference sequence). The V gene lost 3 bases and the J gene lost 3 bases, with 12 bases spanning the gap. CDR3 sequence: CSARPGKGYEQYF. As DNA, the CDR3 is TGCAGTGCTAGGCCGGGGAAAGGCTACGAGCAGTACTTC.

The table lists this clonotype with a few counts. The chain uses TRBV5-1 and TRBJ1-2, with a possible D match to TRBD1 (6 bases). The CDR3 runs to 17 residues. Trimming removed 0 bases from V and 0 bases from J, with 15 bases in between. CDR1 is SGHRS, CDR2 YFSETQ, per germline. The CDR3 nucleotides read TGCGCCAGCAGCTTGGCCGGGCAGGGGTCGGCTAACTATGGCTACACCTTC. Translation: CASSLAGQGSANYGYTF.

The gene calls are TRBV7-2 and TRBJ1-3; D possibly corresponds to TRBD1 (6 bases). The CDR3 spans 15 residues. V lost 6 bases and J lost 0, with 12 bases in between. Germline lookup yields CDR1 SGHTA and CDR2 FQGNSA. The CDR3 spells CASSEPRGSGNTIYF. CDR3 in DNA: TGTGCCAGCAGTGAACCCAGGGGCTCTGGAAACACCATATATTTT.

This clonotype was counted between two and nine times. The V and J genes are TRBV5-1 and TRBJ1-2; 7 bases are a match to TRBD1. The CDR3 consists of 14 residues. V lost 3 bases, J lost 8 bases, and 10 bases stayed unmatched. The V gene's germline CDR1 is SGHRS and CDR2 YFSETQ. The CDR3 DNA sequence: TGCGCCAGCAGCTGGGACAGCAGGGCGAGGGGCTACACCTTC. Translated: CASSWDSRARGYTF.

This clonotype has a handful of counts. CDR3 bases: TGTGCCACCGTCGCACCGAACCAAGAGACCCAGTACTTC. This codes for CATVAPNQETQYF. The rearrangement joins TRBV6-5 to TRBJ2-5; D is ambiguous. Trimming removed 10 bases at V and 0 bases at J, with 12 bases between. The CDR3 runs 13 residues. Germline V gene lookup returns CDR1 MNHEY and CDR2 SVGAGI.

This clonotype was counted ten times or more. This chain joins TRBV2 and TRBJ1-4, with D perhaps TRBD1 (5 bases). With 6 bases removed from V and 7 bases from J, the gap between germline ends came to 6 bases. Germline V gives CDR1 SNHLY, CDR2 FYNNEI. The CDR3 consists of 11 residues. CDR3 DNA sequence: TGTGCCAGCAGGCAGGGTGAAAAACTGTTTTTT. Protein: CASRQGEKLFF.